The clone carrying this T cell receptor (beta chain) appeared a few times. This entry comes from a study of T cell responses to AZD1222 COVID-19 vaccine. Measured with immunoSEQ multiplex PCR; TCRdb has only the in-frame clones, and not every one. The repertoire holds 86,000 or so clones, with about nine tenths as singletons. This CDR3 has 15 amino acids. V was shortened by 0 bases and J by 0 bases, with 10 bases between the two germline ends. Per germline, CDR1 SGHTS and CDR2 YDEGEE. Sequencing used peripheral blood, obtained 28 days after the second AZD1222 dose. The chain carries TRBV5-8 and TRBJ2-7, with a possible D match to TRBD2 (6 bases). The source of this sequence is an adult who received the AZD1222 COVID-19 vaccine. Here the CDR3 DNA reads TGTGCCAGCAGCTTGGATGTCGGGAGCTCCTACGAGCAGTACTTC. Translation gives CASSLDVGSSYEQYF.